What follows describes a single T cell receptor beta chain. Which antigen it targets is not known. The sample holds no much larger clone one base away, and base qualities are not on file. The library was produced with 5' RACE. The instrument given in TCRdb is Illumina HiSeq 2000. Template switching introduced a universal primer binding site; the final cDNA contained a unique molecular identifier, enabling accurate counting of TCR cDNA molecules. Specific primers in the conserved constant-segment region were used to synthesize first-strand cDNA for the TCR alpha and beta chains. To control for contamination, every cDNA library was double barcoded, receiving both a SMART-Mk sample barcode and Illumina barcodes. Two successive PCR steps introduced TruSeq adapter sequences along with Illumina sample barcodes. The TCR alpha and beta cDNA libraries were sequenced on the Illumina HiSeq platform using custom primers. The original pipeline was this. MiGEC was used to process raw reads and extract unique molecular identifiers, and MiXCR was used to find CDR3 positions. Recombination models were inferred per individual with the repgenHMM and IGoR tools using an EM algorithm. The tcR package in R was used for shared clonotype analysis, with sharing normalized by the product of cloneset sizes. To study raw recombination free of thymic and clonal selection effects, out-of-frame nonproductive sequences were analyzed. The public reads were quality trimmed at Q25 with fastp and then assembled into clones with MiXCR by TCRdb, keeping productive beta chains. Each entry merges the rows of one CDR3 protein and shows their most common DNA and genes. TCRdb, rather than the study authors, made the V and J calls. The sample yields some 1,600,000 distinct CDR3 sequences; under 35% were counted once. In total, the top ten clones hold over 0.25% of the sample.

Every donor in the study was a healthy Caucasian. The sample is drawn from a study of identical twins (dated by TCRdb to 2016 to 2017). At the level of the whole study: To test whether fetal clonotypes persist, the study used deep sequencing on TCR alpha and beta repertoires from monozygotic twins, unrelated adults of various ages, and cord blood. Replicate twin experiments were performed at different times using different library preparation protocols to rule out contamination.

What the research found in general, with its limitations: Zero-insertion analyses could be partly confounded by invariant T cells such as MAIT and iNKT, although diverse VJ usage argued against such confounding for most clonotypes. Recombination models systematically underestimated out-of-frame TCR alpha sharing in monozygotic twins but agreed with sharing between unrelated individuals. A weaker excess of twin sharing was found in beta out-of-frame sequences because the signal-to-noise ratio was lowered by fewer shared sequences. Abundant cord blood beta clonotypes had fewer insertions, young adult naive repertoires showed a similar but weaker trend, and memory repertoires showed no such trend. Compared with coincidental sharing between unrelated individuals, out-of-frame TCR alpha sequences shared between twins showed an excess of sequences with low generation probability. Because the same donors could not be followed over many years, conclusions were based on cross-sectional statistical analysis.

The clonotype comes from a newborn girl in good health. The specimen sequenced was cord blood.

At the DNA level, the sequence is TGCAGTGCTAGAGTAGGCGGGGTCTCCTACAATGAGCAGTACTTC. It codes for CSARVGGVSYNEQYF. Recombination joined TRBV20-1 with TRBJ2-1; TRBD2 is perhaps the D gene, given 6 matching bases. Judging by the DNA end, TRBJ2-7 fits better; the J call may be wrong. According to the germline V gene (reference sequence), CDR1 reads DFQATT and CDR2 reads SNEGSKA. From the cysteine through the phenylalanine, the CDR3 covers 15 amino acids. The entry retains the CDR3 DNA only, 45 bases that are in frame from base 1.